The clone carrying this TCR beta chain was recorded a few times. The antigen remains unidentified. Library preparation followed earlier protocols using designated TCR primers. Each CDR3 protein gets one entry after TCRdb re-called the PCR reads with MiXCR. The table records roughly 300,000 distinct CDR3 sequences, roughly 23% of them present only once. The authors gated naive CD8 T cells as CD8+CD4-CCR7+CD45RA+ for sorting. This specimen comes from a study of molecular identifiers for immune sequencing clone quantification. Findings and limits, study-wide: Clones above 20 RNA copies contained over 97% of effector molecules and under 1% of naive molecules. A shared barcode on identical TCR molecules could lead to underestimated sizes for highly expanded clones.

Unmatched junction bases numbered 14, after V lost 6 bases and J lost 9 bases. CDR1 and CDR2 (germline): MDHEN, SYDVKM. There are 16 residues in the CDR3. This sequence was found in a human donor in good health. Some libraries in this study had Jurkat cell RNA spiked in. Sequences were obtained from naive CD8+ T cells from blood, with Jurkat cell RNA spiked in. Noted subset: FACS-sorted CD8+CD4-CCR7+CD45RA+ naive T cells. This chain connects TRBV28 to TRBJ2-7; 13 nucleotides line up with TRBD2. Written as DNA, the CDR3 is TGTGCCAGCAGCCTATTCGATGGACTAGCGGGAGAGGGGCAGTACTTC. Its protein is CASSLFDGLAGEGQYF. Combining the CDR3 with reference TRBV28 and TRBJ2-7 gives the whole variable domain DVKVTQSSRYLVKRTGEKVFLECVQDMDHENMFWYRQDPGLGLRLIYFSYDVKMKEKGDIPEGYSVSREKKERFSLILESASTNQTSMYLCASSLFDGLAGEGQYFGPGTRLTVT.